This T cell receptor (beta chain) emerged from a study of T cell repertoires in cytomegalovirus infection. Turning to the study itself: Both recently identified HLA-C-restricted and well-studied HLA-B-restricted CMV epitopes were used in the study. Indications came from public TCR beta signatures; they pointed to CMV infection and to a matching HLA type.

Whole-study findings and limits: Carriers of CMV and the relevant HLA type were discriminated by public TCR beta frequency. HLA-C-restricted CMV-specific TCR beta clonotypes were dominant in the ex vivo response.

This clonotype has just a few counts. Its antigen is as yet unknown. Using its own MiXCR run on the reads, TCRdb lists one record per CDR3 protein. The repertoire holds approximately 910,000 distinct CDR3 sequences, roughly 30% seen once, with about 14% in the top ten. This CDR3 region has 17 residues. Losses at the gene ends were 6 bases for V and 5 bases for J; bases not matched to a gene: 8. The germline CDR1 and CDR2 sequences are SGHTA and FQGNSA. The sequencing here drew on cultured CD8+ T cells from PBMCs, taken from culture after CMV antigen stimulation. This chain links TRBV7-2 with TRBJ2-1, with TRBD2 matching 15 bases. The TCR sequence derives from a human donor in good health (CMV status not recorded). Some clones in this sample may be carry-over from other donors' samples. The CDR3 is CASRGTSGGLWDNEQFF. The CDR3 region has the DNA TGTGCCAGCAGGGGGACTAGCGGGGGGCTCTGGGACAATGAGCAGTTCTTC.